This T cell receptor (beta chain) was recorded in a study of blood T cell repertoires in COVID-19. Study-level information: T cells, B-cell-depleted T cells, or PBMCs provided the cDNA or gDNA that served as material.

Per the study methods: Reference gene primer amplification gave nucleated cell count estimates. This table comes from immunoSEQ multiplex PCR, and its TCRdb copy is limited to in-frame clones, with some not included. That table is the source of V, J and clone size, and D and trimming were worked out from the DNA. This table holds approximately 350,000 clones, 88% found once. This CDR3 is built from 14 residues. V lost 2 bases to trimming and J lost 8 bases, with 13 bases between them. Per germline, CDR1 SEHNR and CDR2 FQNEAQ (reference sequence). Seattle's enrolled individuals joined amid active infection and were then monitored longitudinally.

The sample taken for sequencing was peripheral blood. The TCR originated in a woman aged 70-85 years with COVID-19, enrolled during active disease. The J gene is TRBJ2-1, the V gene TRBV7-9, with D perhaps TRBD1 (6 bases). As DNA, the CDR3 is TGTGCCAGCAGCTTAATACAGGGTCGCGATGAGCAGTTCTTC. This gives the protein CASSLIQGRDEQFF.